These T cell receptor beta chains were read from a single sample in a study of shared clonotypes between healthy human individuals. The method was immunoSEQ multiplex PCR; TCRdb's version includes in-frame clones alone and lacks a portion of them. The data show some 2.3 million clones, with over 90% seen just once and 0.39% held by the top ten. Sequenced input: naive CD4+ T cells from PBMCs. These receptors originate from a man between 18 and 35 years old in good health. Some clones in this sample may be carry-over from other donors' samples. The CDR3 runs from the conserved cysteine through the conserved F or W. D genes are given only for firm matches. Part of the rows lack a size; the others show once, few, many or a class for expanded clones.

-	TRBV5-1	TRBJ2-1	-	TGCGCCAGCAGCTGGCAGTCTAGGGCATTCGACAATGAGCAGTTCTTC	CASSWQSRAFDNEQFF
TRBD1	TRBV18	TRBJ1-5	once	TGTGCCAGCTCACCTCAGACAGGGGGCAATCAGCCCCAGCATTTT	CASSPQTGGNQPQHF
-	TRBV7-9	TRBJ2-7	-	TGTGCCAGCAGCTTAGGGACTGGCACGGACGAGCAGTACTTC	CASSLGTGTDEQYF
-	TRBV15	TRBJ2-7	-	TGTGCCACCAGCAGAGGGGGTGGGGGGCCCCAGGACCGAGAGCAGTACTTC	CATSRGGGGPQDREQYF
-	TRBV2	TRBJ2-1	-	TGTGCCAGCAGCGGTTCATGGGGAGGTGAGCAGTTCTTC	CASSGSWGGEQFF
-	TRBV4-1	TRBJ1-1	-	TGCGCCAGCAGCCAAGAGACCCCCGGGGGGAACACTGAAGCTTTCTTT	CASSQETPGGNTEAFF
TRBD1	TRBV7-2	TRBJ1-4	-	TGTGCCAGCAGCCGAATAGGGGGCACTAATGAAAAACTGTTTTTT	CASSRIGGTNEKLFF
-	TRBV29-1	TRBJ2-4	-	TGCAGCGTAGGGACTCTAGCCAAAAACATTCAGTACTTC	CSVGTLAKNIQYF
-	TRBV21-1	TRBJ1-3	-	TGTGCCAGCCCCGAGCGTAGATACACTGGAAACACCATATATTTT	CASPERRYTGNTIYF
-	TRBV6-5	TRBJ2-5	once	TGTGCCAGCAGTCCCCCGTGGTCCAGAGAGACCCAGTACTTC	CASSPPWSRETQYF
TRBD1	TRBV18	TRBJ1-5	-	TGTGCCAGCTCACCAATGACAGGGAACGTCAATCAGCCCCAGCATTTT	CASSPMTGNVNQPQHF
-	TRBV6-5	TRBJ2-1	once	TGTGCCAGCAGTTACGGCGGCAATGAGCAGTTCTTC	CASSYGGNEQFF